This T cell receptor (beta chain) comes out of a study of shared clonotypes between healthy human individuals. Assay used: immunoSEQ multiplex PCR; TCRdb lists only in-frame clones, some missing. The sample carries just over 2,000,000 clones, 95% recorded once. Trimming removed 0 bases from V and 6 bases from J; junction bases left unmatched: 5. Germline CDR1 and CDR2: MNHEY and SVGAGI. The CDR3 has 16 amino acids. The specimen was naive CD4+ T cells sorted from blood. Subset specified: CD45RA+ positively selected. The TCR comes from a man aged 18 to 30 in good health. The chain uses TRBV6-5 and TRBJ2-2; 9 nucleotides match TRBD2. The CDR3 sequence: CASSYSFSGSSGELFF. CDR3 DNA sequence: TGTGCCAGCAGTTACTCATTTAGCGGGAGCTCCGGGGAGCTGTTTTTT.